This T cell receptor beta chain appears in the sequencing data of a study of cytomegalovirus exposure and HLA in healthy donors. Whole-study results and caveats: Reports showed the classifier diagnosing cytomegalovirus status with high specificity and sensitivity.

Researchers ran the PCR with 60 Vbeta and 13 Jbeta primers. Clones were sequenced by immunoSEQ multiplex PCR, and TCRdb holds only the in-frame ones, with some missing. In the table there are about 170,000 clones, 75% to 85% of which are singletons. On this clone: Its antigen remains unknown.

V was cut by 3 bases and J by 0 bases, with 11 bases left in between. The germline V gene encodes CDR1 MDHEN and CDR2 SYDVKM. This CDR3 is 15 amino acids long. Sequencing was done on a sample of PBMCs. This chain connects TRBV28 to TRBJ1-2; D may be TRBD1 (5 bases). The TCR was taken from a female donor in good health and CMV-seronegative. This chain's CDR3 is CASSFRNRPNYGYTF. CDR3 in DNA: TGTGCCAGCAGTTTCAGGAACAGGCCTAACTATGGCTACACCTTC.